The rows below give T cell receptor beta chains drawn from one sample of a study of blood T cell repertoires in COVID-19. Assay used: immunoSEQ multiplex PCR; TCRdb lists only in-frame clones, some missing. The sample lists a few hundred thousand clones; roughly 90% were seen once. The sequencing input was PBMCs or T cells enriched from blood (not recorded which). Receptors were obtained from a woman aged 25 to 39 who had recovered from COVID-19. Each CDR3 is given with its conserved first and last residue. The D gene is left open where the match is weak. The size field is filled for only some rows; it gives once, few, many or a size class.

V gene	clone size	J gene	D gene	CDR3 DNA	CDR3 protein
TRBV15	NA	TRBJ2-1	NA	TGTGCCACCAGCAGAGGGGCAGGGGCGGGCAATGAGCAGTTCTTC	CATSRGAGAGNEQFF
TRBV13	NA	TRBJ2-1	TRBD2	TGTGCCAGCAGCTCGGGAGATAGCGGGGCTTACAATGAGCAGTTCTTC	CASSSGDSGAYNEQFF
TRBV6-5	once	TRBJ2-7	NA	TGTGCCAGCAGTTACTCGATAGCGTCTTACGAGCAGTACTTC	CASSYSIASYEQYF
TRBV13	once	TRBJ1-2	TRBD1	TGTGCCAGCAGCTGGGACAGCTATGGCTACACCTTC	CASSWDSYGYTF
TRBV19	once	TRBJ2-7	NA	TGTGCCAGTACCCTCCTAGGTAGCGGCCACTACGAGCAGTACTTC	CASTLLGSGHYEQYF
TRBV5-1	NA	TRBJ1-1	TRBD1	TGCGCCAGCAGCTTGGAGGGACAGGTAGCCACTGAAGCTTTCTTT	CASSLEGQVATEAFF
TRBV28	NA	TRBJ2-7	TRBD2	TGTGCCAGCAGCCCATTGGGACTAGTTAACTACGAGCAGTACTTC	CASSPLGLVNYEQYF
TRBV6-4	NA	TRBJ1-1	TRBD1	TGTGCCAGCAGGGTGGACAGGGACACTGAAGCTTTCTTT	CASRVDRDTEAFF
TRBV7-6	NA	TRBJ2-1	TRBD1	TGTGCCAGCAGCCTTGGGACAGGGGCCACTGAGCAGTTCTTC	CASSLGTGATEQFF
TRBV4-1	NA	TRBJ2-1	TRBD2	TGCGCCAGCAGCCAAACCGCCGGGACTAGCGGCAGTAGGGCCTACAATGAGCAGTTCTTC	CASSQTAGTSGSRAYNEQFF
TRBV18	NA	TRBJ1-1	TRBD1	TGTGCCAGCTCCCAGGGACAGCTCATGAACACTGAAGCTTTCTTT	CASSQGQLMNTEAFF
TRBV6-5	NA	TRBJ1-4	TRBD1	TGTGCCAGCAGTAACCAGGGGGGAAGTGAAAAACTGTTTTTT	CASSNQGGSEKLFF
TRBV2	NA	TRBJ1-2	NA	TGTGCCAGCATTACTACAGGGAACTATGGCTACACCTTC	CASITTGNYGYTF
TRBV28	NA	TRBJ1-2	NA	TGTGCCATAGGGCGGACTTCTTATGGCTACACCTTC	CAIGRTSYGYTF
TRBV7-6	NA	TRBJ2-1	TRBD2	TGTGCCAGCAGCTCCCGGGAGGGTCCCTACAATGAGCAGTTCTTC	CASSSREGPYNEQFF
TRBV6-1	NA	TRBJ2-4	NA	TGTGCCAGCAGTGACGGGACTCTTAACATTCAGTACTTC	CASSDGTLNIQYF
TRBV6-5	NA	TRBJ2-1	TRBD2	TGTGCCAGCACTCACCGGACTAGCGGGAGCGGTGAGCAGTTCTTC	CASTHRTSGSGEQFF
TRBV5-4	NA	TRBJ2-2	NA	TGTGCCAGCTCGGGAAACACCGGGGAGCTGTTTTTT	CASSGNTGELFF
TRBV12-3/TRBV12-4	NA	TRBJ1-2	NA	TGTGCCAGCATTGGAAACTGGGGAGGTGGCTACACCTTC	CASIGNWGGGYTF
TRBV6-5	NA	TRBJ2-1	NA	TGTGCCAGCACCCTGCGAGGGCGGGACGGTGAGCAGTTCTTC	CASTLRGRDGEQFF
TRBV29-1	NA	TRBJ1-1	TRBD1	TGCAGCGTGGACCGAACAGGGGCCCCCGCAGCTTTCTTT	CSVDRTGAPAAFF
TRBV19	NA	TRBJ2-1	NA	TGTGCCAGTAGTATAGGGGCAGGTATTTTCAATGAGCAGTTCTTC	CASSIGAGIFNEQFF
TRBV6-5	NA	TRBJ1-3	NA	TGTGCCAGCAGCCCCGAGGGCGCTGGAAACACCATATATTTT	CASSPEGAGNTIYF
TRBV7-6	NA	TRBJ1-1	NA	TGTGCCAGCAGCCTCGGGGGGGCGCTTGAAGCTTTCTTT	CASSLGGALEAFF
TRBV24-1	NA	TRBJ2-1	TRBD2	TGTGCCACCAGTGGGATTAGCGGGGTTACTTACAATGAGCAGTTCTTC	CATSGISGVTYNEQFF
TRBV27	NA	TRBJ2-7	NA	TGTGCCAGCAGTTTATCTGTTAACGGGGGCGAGCAGTACTTC	CASSLSVNGGEQYF
TRBV7-8	NA	TRBJ2-2	TRBD2	TGTGCCAGCACAAGCGGGAGGATAACCGGGGAGCTGTTTTTT	CASTSGRITGELFF
TRBV19	NA	TRBJ2-7	TRBD1	TGTGCCAGTAGTGCCCGGGACAGACCTTACGAGCAGTACTTC	CASSARDRPYEQYF
TRBV7-9	once	TRBJ2-3	TRBD1	TGTGCCAGCAGCTTAGTGGGCAGGGGGCGTTTGGCAGATACGCAGTATTTT	CASSLVGRGRLADTQYF
TRBV28	NA	TRBJ1-3	NA	TGTGCCAGCAGGCCCGGGGGAAACACCATATATTTT	CASRPGGNTIYF
TRBV5-6	NA	TRBJ2-1	NA	TGTGCCAGCAGCCCGACTATACTATCCTACAATGAGCAGTTCTTC	CASSPTILSYNEQFF
TRBV10-2	NA	TRBJ2-7	NA	TGCGCCAGCAGTGAGTTAAGAAGGGGACACTCCTACGAGCAGTACTTC	CASSELRRGHSYEQYF
TRBV6-4	few	TRBJ2-1	TRBD2	TGTGCCAGCAGTCTAGCGGGAGCGCGCTCCTACAATGAGCAGTTCTTC	CASSLAGARSYNEQFF
TRBV5-1	NA	TRBJ2-7	TRBD1	TGCGCCAGCAGCTTGGGGACAGGGGTAGGCGAGCAGTACTTC	CASSLGTGVGEQYF
TRBV5-1	NA	TRBJ2-1	NA	TGCGCCAGCAGCTTGGCCAGCAATGAGCAGTTCTTC	CASSLASNEQFF
TRBV28	NA	TRBJ1-2	NA	TGTGCCAGCCTGGCCTCCTCTAACTATGGCTACACCTTC	CASLASSNYGYTF
TRBV3-1/TRBV3-2	NA	TRBJ2-7	NA	TGTGCCAGCAGCCAAGTCACCGGGTACGAGCAGTACTTC	CASSQVTGYEQYF
TRBV7-2	once	TRBJ2-7	NA	TGTGCCAGCAGCTCCCGGAACAGGGGGGGCGAGCAGTACTTC	CASSSRNRGGEQYF
TRBV14	once	TRBJ2-1	NA	TGTGCCAGCAGCCAAGCTACTAGCTACAATGAGCAGTTCTTC	CASSQATSYNEQFF
TRBV3-1/TRBV3-2	NA	TRBJ2-7	TRBD1	TGTGCCAGCAGCCACGACGGACAGGGAGGAGCCTACGAGCAGTACTTC	CASSHDGQGGAYEQYF
TRBV5-1	NA	TRBJ2-2	NA	TGCGCCAGCAGCTTGCAGGGCGGGGAGCTGTTTTTT	CASSLQGGELFF
TRBV6-5	once	TRBJ1-2	TRBD1	TGTGCCAGCAGCCACGGGACAGGGGCCCCCTATGGCTACACCTTC	CASSHGTGAPYGYTF
TRBV3-1/TRBV3-2	once	TRBJ2-7	NA	TGTGCCAGCAGCCAAGAGGATCGCTCCGGGAGTGCATACTTC	CASSQEDRSGSAYF
TRBV10-3	NA	TRBJ2-3	TRBD2	TGTGCCATCAGTGAGGCGGGAGGCACAGATACGCAGTATTTT	CAISEAGGTDTQYF
TRBV7-9	few	TRBJ1-2	NA	TGTGCCAGCAGCTTATCCTCAGGGGCGCTGGATGGCTACACCTTC	CASSLSSGALDGYTF
TRBV5-6	NA	TRBJ1-1	NA	TGTGCCAGCAGCTTGGAGGGAGTGAACACTGAAGCTTTCTTT	CASSLEGVNTEAFF
TRBV5-1	once	TRBJ1-6	TRBD1	TGCGCCAGCAGCCCTACAGGGGTTATGTCTTCACCCCTCCACTTT	CASSPTGVMSSPLHF
TRBV18	once	TRBJ2-1	TRBD2	TGTGCCAGCTCACCCCCGGGACTAGGAAAGGACAATGAGCAGTTCTTC	CASSPPGLGKDNEQFF
TRBV27	NA	TRBJ2-1	TRBD2	TGTGCCAGCAGTCCTGGGCGGGAGACCTACAATGAGCAGTTCTTC	CASSPGRETYNEQFF
TRBV7-2	NA	TRBJ1-2	NA	TGTGCCAGCAGCTTTGTCAGGGTCGGCTACACCTTC	CASSFVRVGYTF
TRBV5-1	NA	TRBJ1-2	NA	TGCGCCAGCAGCCAGGACAGCTATGGCTACACCTTC	CASSQDSYGYTF
TRBV7-9	once	TRBJ2-3	NA	TGTGCCAGCAGCCGTATGGGGGGATCTAGCACAGATACGCAGTATTTT	CASSRMGGSSTDTQYF
TRBV18	once	TRBJ1-5	TRBD1	TGTGCCAGCTCACCAGGGACAGGGATCGTTCAGCCCCAGCATTTT	CASSPGTGIVQPQHF
TRBV11-2	NA	TRBJ2-5	TRBD2	TGTGCCAGCAGCCCCCGGGCTAGCGGGGGGGAGACCCAGTACTTC	CASSPRASGGETQYF